Below are 4 T cell receptor beta chains sequenced from a single sample in a study of STAT5B mutations in CD4+ large granular lymphocyte leukemia. The protocol was immunoSEQ multiplex PCR, while the TCRdb copy is restricted to in-frame clones and leaves out a portion. The sample shows about 40,000 clones, about 88% of them seen only once. Sequencing was done on a sample of CD4+ T cells from blood buffy coats. These TCRs come from a human donor in good health.

The rearrangement joins TRBV6-5 to TRBJ2-2, with 7 bases that match TRBD2. Germline CDR1 is MNHEY and CDR2 is SVGAGI. The CDR3 has 13 amino acids. V trimming: 6 bases; J trimming: 3 bases; junction bases outside the gene matches: 1. The CDR3 DNA reads TGTGCCAGCAGGGGGAGGGACACCGGGGAGCTGTTTTTT. Amino acid sequence: CASRGRDTGELFF.

This sequence joins TRBV2 and TRBJ1-5; TRBD1 agrees at 8 bases. Germline V gene lookup returns CDR1 SNHLY and CDR2 FYNNEI. Losses at the gene ends were 5 bases for V and 1 base for J; bases not matched to a gene: 4. This CDR3 comprises 15 residues. The CDR3 bases are TGTGCCAGCAGTCAACAGGGGGGCAGCAATCAGCCCCAGCATTTT. Amino acid sequence: CASSQQGGSNQPQHF.

The J gene is TRBJ2-1, the V gene TRBV6-4, with 8 bases aligning to TRBD2. J gave up 1 base and V 6 bases, and 5 bases lay outside the gene matches. The CDR3 is 15 residues long. The germline V gene has CDR1 MRHNA and CDR2 SNTAGT. CDR3 DNA sequence: TGTGCCAGCAGACAGACTAGCGCATCCTACAATGAGCAGTTCTTC. Its translation is CASRQTSASYNEQFF.

V usage is TRBV11-3 and J usage is TRBJ2-7; 11 bases agree with TRBD1. The CDR3 consists of 16 residues. V lost 2 bases to trimming and J lost 0 bases; unmatched junction nucleotides: 3. Germline V CDR1 and CDR2: SGHNT, YENEEA. CDR3 sequence reads: CASSLSGTGGSYEQYF. CDR3 nucleotides: TGTGCCAGCAGCTTATCAGGGACAGGGGGCTCCTACGAGCAGTACTTC.